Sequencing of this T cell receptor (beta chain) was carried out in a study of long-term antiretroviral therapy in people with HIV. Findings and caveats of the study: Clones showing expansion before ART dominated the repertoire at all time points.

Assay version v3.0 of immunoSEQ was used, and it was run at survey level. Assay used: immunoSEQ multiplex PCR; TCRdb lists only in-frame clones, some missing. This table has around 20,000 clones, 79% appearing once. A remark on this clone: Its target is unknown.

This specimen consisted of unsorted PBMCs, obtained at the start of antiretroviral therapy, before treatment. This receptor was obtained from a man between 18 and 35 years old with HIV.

The CDR3 bases are TGTGCCACCAGCTCTTGGACTAGCGGAGACACAGATACGCAGTATTTT. Its translation is CATSSWTSGDTDTQYF. The V gene is TRBV15, the J gene TRBJ2-3; 10 bases align to TRBD2. V gave up 5 bases and J gave up 2 bases; unmatched junction bases: 7. Germline V gene lookup returns CDR1 LNHNV and CDR2 YYDKDF (reference sequence). The CDR3 is 16 residues long.